The rows below give T cell receptor beta chains drawn from one sample of a study of PD-1 blockade in classical Hodgkin lymphoma. Assay used: immunoSEQ multiplex PCR; TCRdb lists only in-frame clones, some missing. This table holds 70,000 to 85,000 clones, 85% to 95% found once. The material was peripheral blood mononuclear cells (PBMCs), obtained at baseline. The receptor source for this set is a human donor with classical Hodgkin lymphoma. Both conserved end residues are part of each CDR3. The D gene is left open where the match is weak. Size values are once, few and many counts, or a class for expanded clones, and some rows have none.

D gene	V gene	clone size	CDR3 length	J gene	CDR3 protein	CDR3 DNA
TRBD2	TRBV4-2	-	16	TRBJ2-5	CASSQTSGGAQETQYF	TGTGCCAGCAGCCAAACTAGCGGGGGGGCCCAAGAGACCCAGTACTTC
-	TRBV30	-	14	TRBJ2-7	CAWRGNRISYEQYF	TGTGCCTGGAGGGGAAACAGGATCTCCTACGAGCAGTACTTC
-	TRBV5-6	-	14	TRBJ2-1	CASRVQGFYNEQFF	TGTGCCAGCAGGGTTCAGGGTTTCTACAATGAGCAGTTCTTC
-	TRBV27	-	15	TRBJ1-5	CASSLGPRPTEPQHF	TGTGCCAGCAGTTTAGGTCCCAGACCCACGGAGCCCCAGCATTTT
TRBD1	TRBV19	-	20	TRBJ1-2	CASSSLSGTGPNRGIYGYTF	TGTGCCAGTAGTTCCCTCTCCGGGACAGGCCCCAATCGGGGAATCTATGGCTACACCTTC
TRBD2	TRBV19	-	15	TRBJ2-7	CASSAGLAGFYEQYF	TGTGCCAGTAGTGCCGGACTAGCGGGGTTCTACGAGCAGTACTTC
-	TRBV27	few	16	TRBJ2-3	CASSFNMGAHTDTQYF	TGTGCCAGCAGTTTTAATATGGGGGCGCACACAGATACGCAGTATTTT
-	TRBV29-1	few	13	TRBJ2-2	CSVGIDSTGELFF	TGCAGCGTTGGTATAGACTCCACCGGGGAGCTGTTTTTT
TRBD2	TRBV27	-	15	TRBJ2-5	CASSLWTGGQETQYF	TGTGCCAGCAGTTTATGGACGGGAGGGCAAGAGACCCAGTACTTC
-	TRBV5-1	-	19	TRBJ1-4	CASSLGFIGGPGTNEKLFF	TGCGCCAGCAGCTTGGGCTTCATTGGGGGTCCGGGGACTAATGAAAAACTGTTTTTT
-	TRBV11-2	once	14	TRBJ1-3	CASYKVISGNTIYF	TGTGCCAGCTATAAGGTTATTTCTGGAAACACCATATATTTT
TRBD1	TRBV6-5	-	15	TRBJ1-2	CASRRTTGGAYGYTF	TGTGCCAGCAGACGAACGACAGGGGGCGCCTATGGCTACACCTTC
TRBD1	TRBV14	-	16	TRBJ1-4	CASSQDPWDRSEKLFF	TGTGCCAGCAGCCAAGACCCATGGGACAGGAGTGAAAAACTGTTTTTT
TRBD2	TRBV13	-	18	TRBJ2-2	CASRQSGNKREVPGELFF	TGTGCCAGCAGACAAAGCGGAAATAAGCGGGAGGTCCCCGGGGAGCTGTTTTTT
TRBD1	TRBV2	-	19	TRBJ1-5	CASTRSAGTGTRGNQPQHF	TGTGCCAGCACCAGATCAGCCGGGACAGGGACTAGGGGCAATCAGCCCCAGCATTTT
-	TRBV25-1	-	14	TRBJ2-1	CASSEPVAYNEQFF	TGTGCCAGCAGTGAACCCGTGGCGTACAATGAGCAGTTCTTC
-	TRBV7-9	-	12	TRBJ2-1	CASRTHGDEQFF	TGTGCCAGCAGGACCCATGGGGATGAGCAGTTCTTC
-	TRBV5-5	-	18	TRBJ1-5	CASSLSIPVVGSNQPQHF	TGTGCCAGCAGCTTAAGTATTCCCGTCGTGGGGAGCAATCAGCCCCAGCATTTT
TRBD2	TRBV11-2	few	14	TRBJ2-7	CASSPLSGTYEQYF	TGTGCCAGCAGCCCGCTGAGCGGGACGTACGAGCAGTACTTC
TRBD1	TRBV15	-	15	TRBJ1-2	CATSEDRGLTGGYTF	TGTGCCACCAGCGAGGACAGGGGGCTGACTGGCGGCTACACCTTC
-	TRBV6-1	-	14	TRBJ2-1	CASSVWGYGNEQFF	TGTGCCAGCAGTGTATGGGGGTACGGCAATGAGCAGTTCTTC
TRBD1	TRBV5-1	-	16	TRBJ2-5	CASATGTGGTQETQYF	TGCGCCAGCGCGACGGGGACAGGGGGAACCCAAGAGACCCAGTACTTC
-	TRBV4-3	-	13	TRBJ2-7	CASSQDRNYEQYF	TGCGCCAGCAGCCAAGATCGGAACTACGAGCAGTACTTC
-	TRBV7-3	-	15	TRBJ2-1	CASSLSRESRNEQFF	TGTGCCAGCAGCTTAAGCCGGGAGTCCCGGAATGAGCAGTTCTTC
-	TRBV7-8	-	16	TRBJ2-1	CASSFWRLDSYNEQFF	TGTGCCAGCAGCTTTTGGAGACTTGACTCCTACAATGAGCAGTTCTTC
TRBD1	TRBV5-1	-	19	TRBJ1-6	CASSSPGQGMGSYNSPLHF	TGCGCCAGCAGCTCACCGGGACAGGGGATGGGGTCCTATAATTCACCCCTCCACTTT
-	TRBV4-2	-	17	TRBJ1-6	CASSRVITGSPNSPLHF	TGTGCCAGCAGCCGTGTAATTACCGGGTCCCCTAATTCACCCCTCCACTTT
TRBD2	TRBV28	-	16	TRBJ2-3	CASTGLAGVRTDTQYF	TGTGCCAGCACCGGACTAGCGGGAGTTCGCACAGATACGCAGTATTTT
-	TRBV21-1	-	14	TRBJ1-5	CARYATGSNQPQHF	TGTGCCAGATACGCGACAGGGAGCAATCAGCCCCAGCATTTT
-	TRBV4-2	-	14	TRBJ2-3	CASSQKEGTDTQYF	TGTGCCAGCAGCCAAAAAGAGGGGACAGATACGCAGTATTTT
TRBD1	TRBV27	-	15	TRBJ1-6	CASGRTGVGNSPLHF	TGTGCCAGCGGTCGGACAGGGGTAGGGAATTCACCCCTCCACTTT
TRBD2	TRBV9	once	19	TRBJ2-7	CASSVAPKGTRSYYYEQYF	TGTGCCAGCAGCGTAGCCCCGAAGGGGACTAGAAGTTACTACTACGAGCAGTACTTC
-	TRBV18	-	14	TRBJ2-7	CASSPPEESYEQYF	TGTGCCAGCTCACCACCGGAGGAGTCCTACGAGCAGTACTTC
-	TRBV19	once	13	TRBJ2-5	CASSIEKQETQYF	TGTGCCAGTAGTATAGAAAAACAAGAGACCCAGTACTTC
-	TRBV2	once	16	TRBJ2-3	CASSRDPRSVPDTQYF	TGTGCCAGCAGTCGGGACCCCCGCTCGGTACCAGATACGCAGTATTTT
-	TRBV19	once	16	TRBJ1-3	CASKPSGTALGNTIYF	TGTGCCAGTAAGCCTTCGGGAACAGCACTTGGAAACACCATATATTTT
-	TRBV7-9	-	13	TRBJ1-5	CASSLARNQPQHF	TGTGCCAGCAGCTTAGCAAGGAATCAGCCCCAGCATTTT
-	TRBV25-1	once	14	TRBJ2-1	CASSDRPHPNEQFF	TGTGCCAGCAGTGACAGGCCTCATCCCAATGAGCAGTTCTTC
-	TRBV9	-	13	TRBJ2-2	CASSVGGTGELFF	TGTGCCAGCAGCGTAGGGGGCACCGGGGAGCTGTTTTTT
-	TRBV4-1	once	16	TRBJ2-7	CASSPRDSLESYEQYF	TGCGCCAGCAGCCCAAGAGATAGTTTGGAGTCCTACGAGCAGTACTTC